Here is one TCR beta chain with its context. This sample was taken from a study of radiation and T cells in renal cell carcinoma. Indicated time point: blood 4 weeks post-SBRT, at nephrectomy. Treatment meaning: 15 Gy SBRT to primary tumor, nephrectomy 4 weeks later. This renal cell carcinoma was of the clear cell type. TCRdb's copy holds only in-frame clones and misses some; the assay was immunoSEQ multiplex PCR. The repertoire holds 130,000 to 150,000 clones, with 70% to 90% as singletons. The CDR3 length is 16 residues. Trimming cost V 1 base and J 3 bases, with 12 bases left between them. Looked up from germline, CDR1 is MGHRA and CDR2 is YSYEKL.

This receptor was taken from a woman in her forties or fifties with renal cell carcinoma. This chain links TRBV4-1 with TRBJ2-2, with unresolved D. The sample consisted of blood, taken from a patient whose treatment included radiotherapy and nephrectomy. Here the CDR3 reads CASSQGLGRHTGELFF. DNA for the CDR3: TGCGCCAGCAGCCAAGGACTGGGTAGACACACCGGGGAGCTGTTTTTT.